Below, 30 T cell receptor beta chains from the same sample are listed, as sequenced in a study of blood T cell repertoires in COVID-19 (dated by TCRdb to 2018 to 2021). The library was made by the immunoSEQ multiplex PCR assay. The clones in this table, taken by TCRdb from immuneACCESS, are in-frame only. Not every clone is retained; where verified, under half of the shortfall comes from an unresolved V gene, and the cause of the rest is unknown. The sample table holds about 160,000 clones, of which just over 90% were seen once. Around 2% of the sample is taken by the ten largest. Sequences were obtained from peripheral blood. The receptor source for this set is a woman in her sixties with COVID-19, enrolled during active disease.

This chain links TRBV4-1 with TRBJ1-5; 11 bases agree with TRBD1. The ends lost 3 bases at V and 2 bases at J; junction bases unmatched: 6. Germline V gene lookup returns CDR1 MGHRA and CDR2 YSYEKL. The CDR3 has 17 residues. The CDR3 bases are TGCGCCAGCAGCCATGGACAGGGGGCTGGGGGCAATCAGCCCCAGCATTTT. It encodes CASSHGQGAGGNQPQHF.

The V gene is TRBV20-1, the J gene TRBJ2-7, with a tentative D call TRBD1 (6 bases). This CDR3 has 11 residues. Per germline, CDR1 DFQATT and CDR2 SNEGSKA (reference sequence). V lost 4 bases and J lost 7, with 11 bases in between. CDR3 residues: CSAIIDREQYF. The CDR3 DNA sequence: TGCAGTGCTATAATAGACAGGGAGCAGTACTTC.

V gene TRBV5-1 combines with J gene TRBJ2-4; 14 bases agree with TRBD2. The V gene's germline CDR1 is SGHRS and CDR2 YFSETQ. J was trimmed by 1 base and V by 3 bases; bases with no gene match: 0. The CDR3 contains 16 residues. The CDR3 DNA reads as TGCGCCAGCAGCTGGACTAGCGGGGGGGCCAAAAACATTCAGTACTTC. Translated: CASSWTSGGAKNIQYF.

The chain is built from TRBV20-1 and TRBJ2-7; TRBD1 might be the D (6 bases). Germline loops: CDR1 DFQATT, CDR2 SNEGSKA (reference sequence). CDR3 length equals 13 residues. Trimming pared 3 bases from V and 4 bases from J, leaving 13 bases between. The CDR3 nucleotides are TGCAGTGCTAGTACAGGGTACGATTACGAGCAGTACTTC. Amino acid sequence: CSASTGYDYEQYF.

The chain links TRBV18 to TRBJ1-6; 7 nucleotides line up with TRBD1. From germline, CDR1 is KGHSH and CDR2 LQKENI. The CDR3 is 15 residues long. With V trimmed by 6 bases and J by 7 bases, 9 bases remained unmatched. CDR3 in DNA: TGTGCCAGCTCGCGAACAGGGGTCGGAAATTCACCCCTCCACTTT. Translated: CASSRTGVGNSPLHF.

The V and J genes are TRBV4-2 and TRBJ1-2; a weak D match, TRBD1 (5 bases). Trimming shortened V by 2 bases and J by 4 bases, and 11 bases separated the two germline ends. Germline CDR1 LGHNA, CDR2 YNFKEQ. The CDR3 has 14 residues. CDR3 nucleotides: TGTGCCAGCAGCCAAACCACAGGTACCTATGGCTACACCTTC. Translated: CASSQTTGTYGYTF.

This chain uses TRBV6-5 with TRBJ1-2; D remains ambiguous. This CDR3 region has 15 residues. CDR1 is MNHEY, CDR2 SVGAGI, per germline. Between the trimmed V and J ends, which lost 0 bases and 3 bases, there was a span of 11 bases. CDR3 protein: CASSYSGSTYYGYTF. Written as DNA, the CDR3 is TGTGCCAGCAGTTACTCGGGCAGCACCTACTATGGCTACACCTTC.

V and J are TRBV5-6 and TRBJ2-7, with 9 bases identical to TRBD1. V dropped 0 bases and J dropped 10; count of bases not matched to a gene: 11. Germline V lookup: CDR1 SGHDT, CDR2 YYEEEE. The length of the CDR3 is 15 residues. The CDR3 sequence: CASSLGTGVFFGQYF. The CDR3 nucleotides read TGTGCCAGCAGCTTGGGGACAGGGGTTTTCTTCGGTCAGTACTTC.

As concerns this clone: Different DNA sequences within this sample yield the same CDR3. The chain couples TRBV19 to TRBJ1-6; tentative D call: TRBD1 (5 bases). V was pared by 3 bases and J by 7 bases, with 10 bases between. CDR1 LNHDA and CDR2 SQIVND come from the germline V gene (reference sequence). The length of the CDR3 is 14 residues. Here the CDR3 DNA reads TGTGCCAGTAGTATCCGAGACAGAAATTCACCCCTCCACTTT. Amino acids: CASSIRDRNSPLHF.

This chain links TRBV4-3 with TRBJ1-2, with TRBD1 matching 7 bases. Per the germline V gene, CDR1 is LGHNA and CDR2 is YSLEER. The ends lost 2 bases at V and 2 bases at J; junction bases unmatched: 5. This CDR3 spans 15 amino acids. Here the CDR3 DNA reads TGCGCCAGCAGCCAACCGGGACAGTCAAACTATGGCTACACCTTC. Translating it yields CASSQPGQSNYGYTF.

The genes are TRBV6-5 and TRBJ1-5, with 7 bases identical to TRBD1. CDR1 and CDR2 (germline): MNHEY, SVGAGI. V lost 6 bases to trimming and J lost 4 bases; unmatched junction nucleotides: 3. This CDR3 has 13 residues. CDR3 loop: CASRIQGNQPQHF. CDR3 nucleotide sequence: TGTGCCAGCAGAATACAGGGGAATCAGCCCCAGCATTTT.

In this sample, this clone turned up once. The gene calls are TRBV10-3 and TRBJ1-1; D call uncertain. CDR1 is ENHRY, CDR2 SYGVKD, per germline. The CDR3 covers 16 residues. Trimming took 0 bases from V and 1 from J, leaving 12 bases between them. CDR3 nucleotide sequence: TGTGCCATCAGTGAGTCCCATAGTACAGAGAACACTGAAGCTTTCTTT. Its translation is CAISESHSTENTEAFF.

The genes are TRBV9 and TRBJ2-7, with D tentatively TRBD2 (5 bases). The V gene's germline CDR1 is SGDLS and CDR2 YYNGEE. Trimming cost V 0 bases and J 0 bases, with 13 bases left between them. The CDR3 is made up of 16 amino acids. The CDR3 loop is CASSVEPGRSSYEQYF. CDR3 sequence (DNA): TGTGCCAGCAGCGTAGAACCGGGAAGGAGCTCCTACGAGCAGTACTTC.

This chain connects TRBV5-1 to TRBJ2-3, with 7 bases that match TRBD1. The CDR3 length is 15 residues. CDR1 and CDR2 from the germline V gene are SGHRS and YFSETQ. V lost 4 bases, J lost 0 bases, and 5 bases stayed unmatched. Here the CDR3 reads CASSTGQTSTDTQYF. CDR3 nucleotides: TGCGCCAGCAGCACGGGACAGACCAGCACAGATACGCAGTATTTT.

The chain employs TRBV6-2 or TRBV6-3 and TRBJ1-3; D is ambiguous. The CDR3 runs to 12 residues. Trimming removed 6 bases at V and 4 bases at J, with 7 bases between. CDR1 and CDR2 (germline): MNHEY, SVGEGT. The CDR3 spells CASSDGGNTIYF. The CDR3 nucleotides are TGTGCCAGCAGCGACGGGGGAAACACCATATATTTT.

J is TRBJ1-4 and V is TRBV4-3; D is perhaps TRBD1 (6 bases). Germline CDR1 LGHNA, CDR2 YSLEER. The V gene lost 0 bases and the J gene lost 4 bases, with 15 bases spanning the gap. The CDR3 totals 17 residues. The CDR3 region is CASSQDLRGAGNEKLFF. The CDR3 bases are TGCGCCAGCAGCCAAGACCTCAGGGGCGCAGGTAATGAAAAACTGTTTTTT.

V gene TRBV5-1 combines with J gene TRBJ2-7; 7 bases are shared with TRBD1. The germline V gene encodes CDR1 SGHRS and CDR2 YFSETQ. The length of the CDR3 is 14 residues. With V trimmed by 1 base and J by 3 bases, 4 bases remained unmatched. The CDR3 DNA reads as TGCGCCAGCAGCTTGTCCGGGACAGACTACGAGCAGTACTTC. It is translated as CASSLSGTDYEQYF.

The rearrangement uses TRBV5-1 and TRBJ2-3, with 8 positions matching TRBD1. Germline CDR1 is SGHRS and CDR2 is YFSETQ. Unmatched junction bases numbered 5, after V lost 3 bases and J lost 2 bases. The CDR3 is made up of 15 amino acids. CDR3 loop: CASSSGQGNTDTQYF. In DNA form, the CDR3 reads TGCGCCAGCAGCTCAGGACAGGGAAACACAGATACGCAGTATTTT.

This clone has only one observation. The chain combines TRBV18 with TRBJ1-5; the D gene is possibly TRBD1 (6 bases). Germline assignment: CDR1 KGHSH and CDR2 LQKENI. The CDR3 sequence is 15 residues long. Trimming removed 6 bases from V and 2 bases from J, with 14 bases in between. CDR3 sequence: CASSQIQGGNQPQHF. The DNA for the CDR3 is TGTGCCAGCTCGCAAATACAGGGTGGCAATCAGCCCCAGCATTTT. The full variable domain, with the rest looked up from reference TRBV18 and TRBJ1-5, is NAGVMQNPRHLVRRRGQEARLRCSPMKGHSHVYWYRQLPEEGLKFMVYLQKENIIDESGMPKERFSAEFPKEGPSILRIQQVVRGDSAAYFCASSQIQGGNQPQHFGDGTRLSIL.

The chain uses TRBV19 and TRBJ2-2, with 7 bases aligning to TRBD2. Germline V gene sequence: CDR1 LNHDA, CDR2 SQIVND (reference sequence). The trim removed 4 bases at V and 0 bases at J, leaving 2 bases unmatched. This CDR3 has 15 residues. CDR3 coding DNA: TGTGCCAGTAGTACTAGCGGCACGAACACCGGGGAGCTGTTTTTT. The encoded protein is CASSTSGTNTGELFF.

This rearrangement joins TRBV5-1 to TRBJ2-7; 14 bases agree with TRBD2. J gave up 3 bases and V 3 bases, and 14 bases lay outside the gene matches. The CDR3 covers 19 residues. The V gene's germline CDR1 is SGHRS and CDR2 YFSETQ. The CDR3: CASSSQAGTSGGKGYEQYF. CDR3 DNA: TGCGCCAGCAGCTCGCAAGCCGGGACTAGCGGGGGCAAAGGCTACGAGCAGTACTTC.

The CDR3 DNA reads as TGTGCCTCAAAGCGGGGGGGAGGCGATCAGCCCCAGCATTTT. This sequence encodes CASKRGGGDQPQHF. This chain uses TRBV2 with TRBJ1-5; D is possibly TRBD1 (5 bases). V gave up 11 bases and J gave up 5 bases, with 19 bases separating them. CDR3 length equals 14 residues. Looked up from germline, CDR1 is SNHLY and CDR2 is FYNNEI.

The chain combines TRBV7-3 with TRBJ1-4; D gene unclear. This CDR3 is 16 amino acids long. Between the trimmed V and J ends, which lost 8 bases and 5 bases, there was a span of 21 bases. Germline V gene sequence: CDR1 SGHTA, CDR2 FQGTGA. DNA of the CDR3: TGTGCCAGCGGAGGAAGGGTGAGGTTTTGGAATGAAAAACTGTTTTTT. Translation: CASGGRVRFWNEKLFF.

This clone was found once. The V gene is TRBV2, the J gene TRBJ2-5; no firm D call. This CDR3 contains 12 residues. Per germline, CDR1 SNHLY and CDR2 FYNNEI. Trimming shortened V by 6 bases and J by 5 bases, and 10 bases separated the two germline ends. CDR3 in amino acids: CASSPAGETQYF. In DNA, the CDR3 is TGTGCCAGCAGCCCGGCCGGGGAGACCCAGTACTTC.

This chain uses TRBV4-2 with TRBJ2-2; possibly TRBD2 for D (6 bases). V was clipped by 0 bases and J by 2 bases, with 19 bases between them. Germline CDR1 and CDR2: LGHNA and YNFKEQ. This CDR3 contains 19 residues. CDR3 sequence reads: CASSQDNLFGTYNTGELFF. CDR3 in DNA: TGTGCCAGCAGCCAAGATAATCTCTTCGGGACTTACAACACCGGGGAGCTGTTTTTT.

The CDR3 sequence is CAIFDRENSGNTIYF. In DNA form, the CDR3 reads TGTGCCATCTTCGACCGGGAGAACTCTGGAAACACCATATATTTT. The V call is TRBV10-3, the J call TRBJ1-3, with D unresolved. CDR1 and CDR2 (germline): ENHRY, SYGVKD. The CDR3 covers 15 residues. The V end was cut by 8 bases, the J end by 0 bases, with 14 bases between.

Relative to its sample, this clone is medium-sized (0.01 to 0.1%). The chain uses TRBV25-1 and TRBJ1-2, with TRBD1 identical over 7 bases. Germline-derived CDR1 and CDR2 are MGHDK and SYGVNS. This CDR3 has 16 residues. The junction had 7 bases not matched to a gene; V was cut back by 0 bases and J by 3 bases. DNA of the CDR3: TGTGCCAGCAGTGAATATGTGGGACAGAAGGACTATGGCTACACCTTC. Protein: CASSEYVGQKDYGYTF.

The genes are TRBV10-2 and TRBJ2-3; 8 nucleotides align to TRBD1. CDR3 length equals 15 residues. Trimming at V came to 8 bases and at J to 5 bases, leaving 12 bases not matched to a gene. From germline, CDR1 is WSHSY and CDR2 SAAADI. The CDR3 DNA reads TGCGCCAGCCAAAGGGCAGGACAGGGTCTAGATACGCAGTATTTT. This translates into CASQRAGQGLDTQYF.

V and J are TRBV9 and TRBJ1-6; maybe TRBD1 (6 bases). The CDR3 length is 14 residues. V was pared by 0 bases and J by 8 bases, with 9 bases between. Per germline, CDR1 SGDLS and CDR2 YYNGEE. The CDR3 sequence: CASSVAGADSPLHF. The DNA of the CDR3 is TGTGCCAGCAGCGTAGCAGGGGCCGATTCACCCCTCCACTTT.

The J gene is TRBJ2-3, the V gene TRBV6-5; 9 bases map to TRBD1. This CDR3 has 15 amino acids. CDR1 MNHEY and CDR2 SVGAGI come from the germline V gene. The trim removed 5 bases at V and 3 bases at J, leaving 6 bases unmatched. CDR3 sequence reads: CASSPATGGTDTQYF. DNA for the CDR3: TGTGCCAGCAGTCCAGCGACAGGGGGGACAGATACGCAGTATTTT.